One T cell receptor beta chain is described in this entry. The protocol was immunoSEQ multiplex PCR, while the TCRdb copy is restricted to in-frame clones and leaves out a portion. Of some 150,000 clones listed, roughly 95% are singletons. CDR3 size: 12 residues. Deletions cut 5 bases from V and 5 bases from J, with 9 bases between. These data come from a study of control samples from healthy donors and cancer patients. The material sequenced was blood. The chain recombines TRBV12-3 or TRBV12-4 with TRBJ1-2, with D tentatively TRBD1 (5 bases). The clonotype comes from a woman aged 30 to 39 in good health. CDR3 coding DNA: TGTGCCAGCAGTCAGGGTATATATGGCTACACCTTC. Its protein product is CASSQGIYGYTF.